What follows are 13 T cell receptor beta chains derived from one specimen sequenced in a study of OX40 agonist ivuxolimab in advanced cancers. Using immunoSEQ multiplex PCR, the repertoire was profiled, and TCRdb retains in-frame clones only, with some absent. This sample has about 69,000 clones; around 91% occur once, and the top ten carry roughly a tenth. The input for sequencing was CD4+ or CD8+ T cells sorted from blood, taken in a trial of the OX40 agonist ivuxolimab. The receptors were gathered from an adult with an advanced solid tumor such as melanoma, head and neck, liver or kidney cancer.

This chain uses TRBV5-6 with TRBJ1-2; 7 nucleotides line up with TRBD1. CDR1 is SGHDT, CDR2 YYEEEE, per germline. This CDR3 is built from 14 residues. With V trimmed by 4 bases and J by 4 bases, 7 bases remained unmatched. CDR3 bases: TGTGCCAGCAGCCTGGGACAGCCAACCTATGGCTACACCTTC. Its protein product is CASSLGQPTYGYTF. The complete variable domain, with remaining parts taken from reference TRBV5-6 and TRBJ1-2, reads DAGVTQSPTHLIKTRGQQVTLRCSPKSGHDTVSWYQQALGQGPQFIFQYYEEEERQRGNFPDRFSGHQFPNYSSELNVNALLLGDSALYLCASSLGQPTYGYTFGSGTRLTVV.

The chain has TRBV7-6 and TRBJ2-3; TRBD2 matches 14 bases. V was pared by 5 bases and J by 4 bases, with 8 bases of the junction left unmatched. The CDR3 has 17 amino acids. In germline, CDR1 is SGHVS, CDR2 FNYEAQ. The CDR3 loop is CASSRLAGGGSADTQYF. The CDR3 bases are TGTGCCAGCAGCCGACTAGCGGGGGGGGGAAGCGCAGATACGCAGTATTTT.

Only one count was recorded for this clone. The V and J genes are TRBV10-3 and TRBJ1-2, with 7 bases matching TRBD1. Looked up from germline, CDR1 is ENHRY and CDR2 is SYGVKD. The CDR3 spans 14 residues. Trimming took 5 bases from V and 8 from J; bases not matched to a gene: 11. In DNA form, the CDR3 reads TGTGCCATCAGTCCGGGACAGACTCTGTACGGCTACACCTTC. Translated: CAISPGQTLYGYTF.

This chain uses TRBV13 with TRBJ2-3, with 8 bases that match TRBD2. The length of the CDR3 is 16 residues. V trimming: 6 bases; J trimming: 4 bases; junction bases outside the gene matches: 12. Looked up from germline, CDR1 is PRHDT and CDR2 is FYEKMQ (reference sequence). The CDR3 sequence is CASSRSSGRAADTQYF. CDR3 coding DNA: TGTGCCAGCAGTCGATCTAGCGGGCGGGCGGCAGATACGCAGTATTTT.

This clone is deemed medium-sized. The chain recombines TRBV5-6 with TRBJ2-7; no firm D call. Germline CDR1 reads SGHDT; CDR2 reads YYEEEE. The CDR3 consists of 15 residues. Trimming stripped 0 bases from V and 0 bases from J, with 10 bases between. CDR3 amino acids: CASSLAPAHSYEQYF. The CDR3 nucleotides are TGTGCCAGCAGCTTGGCTCCGGCGCACTCCTACGAGCAGTACTTC.

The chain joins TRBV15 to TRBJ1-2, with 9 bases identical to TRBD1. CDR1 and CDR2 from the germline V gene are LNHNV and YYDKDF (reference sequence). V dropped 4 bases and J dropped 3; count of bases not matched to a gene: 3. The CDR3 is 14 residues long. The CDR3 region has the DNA TGTGCCACCAGCAAACAGGGGGCATACTATGGCTACACCTTC. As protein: CATSKQGAYYGYTF.

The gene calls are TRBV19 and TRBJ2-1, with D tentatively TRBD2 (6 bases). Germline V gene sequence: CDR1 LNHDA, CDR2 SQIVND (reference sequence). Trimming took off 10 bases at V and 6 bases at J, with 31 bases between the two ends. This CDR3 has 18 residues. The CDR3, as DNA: TGTGCCAAACCCCGGGAGATACTACTAGGGGTTGTGGGCAATGAGCAGTTCTTC. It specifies CAKPREILLGVVGNEQFF.

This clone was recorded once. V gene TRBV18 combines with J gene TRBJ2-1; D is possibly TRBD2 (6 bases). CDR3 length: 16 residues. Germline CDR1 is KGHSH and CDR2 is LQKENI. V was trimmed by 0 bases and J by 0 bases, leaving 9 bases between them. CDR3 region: CASSPPGRTSYNEQFF. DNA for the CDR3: TGTGCCAGCTCACCACCGGGGAGGACCTCCTACAATGAGCAGTTCTTC.

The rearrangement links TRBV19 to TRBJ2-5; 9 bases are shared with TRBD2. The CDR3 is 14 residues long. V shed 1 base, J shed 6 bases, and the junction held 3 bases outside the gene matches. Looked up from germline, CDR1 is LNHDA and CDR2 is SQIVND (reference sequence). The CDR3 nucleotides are TGTGCCAGTAGTATAGGGGCTAGCGGGAAGACCCAGTACTTC. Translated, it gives CASSIGASGKTQYF.

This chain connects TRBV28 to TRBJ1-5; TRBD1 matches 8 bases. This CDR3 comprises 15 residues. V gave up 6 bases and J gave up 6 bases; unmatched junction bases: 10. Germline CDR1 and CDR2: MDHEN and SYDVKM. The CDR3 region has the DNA TGTGCCAGCAGAGGATCAGGGGGCGAGGGTCAGCCCCAGCATTTT. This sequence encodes CASRGSGGEGQPQHF.

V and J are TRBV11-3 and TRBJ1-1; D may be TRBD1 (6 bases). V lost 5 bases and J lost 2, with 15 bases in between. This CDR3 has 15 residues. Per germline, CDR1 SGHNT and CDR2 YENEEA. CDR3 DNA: TGTGCCAGCAGCAGAGTACAGGGTGGCAACACTGAAGCTTTCTTT. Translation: CASSRVQGGNTEAFF.

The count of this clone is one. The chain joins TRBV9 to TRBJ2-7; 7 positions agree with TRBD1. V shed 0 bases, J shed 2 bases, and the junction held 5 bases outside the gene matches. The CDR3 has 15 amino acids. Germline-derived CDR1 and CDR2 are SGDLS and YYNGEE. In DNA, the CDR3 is TGTGCCAGCAGCGTAGGTGGGGACAGACCCTACGAGCAGTACTTC. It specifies CASSVGGDRPYEQYF.

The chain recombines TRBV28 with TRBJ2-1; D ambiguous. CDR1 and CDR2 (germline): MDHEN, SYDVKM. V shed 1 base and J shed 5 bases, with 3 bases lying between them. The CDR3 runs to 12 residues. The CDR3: CASSLYNNEQFF. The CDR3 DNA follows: TGTGCCAGCAGTTTATACAACAATGAGCAGTTCTTC. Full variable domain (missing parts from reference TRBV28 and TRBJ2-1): DVKVTQSSRYLVKRTGEKVFLECVQDMDHENMFWYRQDPGLGLRLIYFSYDVKMKEKGDIPEGYSVSREKKERFSLILESASTNQTSMYLCASSLYNNEQFFGPGTRLTVL.